This T cell receptor beta chain is from a study of PD-1 blockade in classical Hodgkin lymphoma (dated by TCRdb to 2018 to 2020). Concerning the study at large: Nivolumab dosing was 3 mg/kg intravenously every 2 weeks, continuing until either disease progression or unacceptable toxicity. The study used CyTOF and TCR beta sequencing to define a peripheral blood immune signature of response to PD-1 blockade in classical Hodgkin lymphoma.

Results the study describes overall, beyond this receptor: By C4D1, a significant rise was seen in CD4+ TCR diversity but not in CD8+ TCR diversity (p=0.0027 vs p=0.16), and the rise was most apparent among complete responders (p=0.02). Patients starting nivolumab less than 1 year after ASCT had lower diversity and were excluded from later analyses to avoid confounding by immune reconstitution. Newly diagnosed patients were reported to have lower baseline TCR diversity than healthy donors, and relapsed/refractory patients were reported to have lower baseline TCR diversity still. The study was limited to a single clinical trial cohort, and causes of repertoire differences, possibly disease activity or prior therapy, remained undefined. Baseline diversity similar to that of newly diagnosed patients was observed in trial patients achieving complete response, whereas significantly lower diversity was observed in partial responders and progressors.

Of note for this clone: It has no known antigen specificity. Base qualities are missing; no much larger clone stands one base away.

The sample's time point label, decoded: cycle 4 day 1 (C4D1), after more than five weeks of nivolumab. Relapse after autologous stem cell transplantation had occurred in all trial patients, and cohorts A, B and C were distinguished by prior brentuximab vedotin exposure. The trial cohort was composed of approximately 60 patients with relapsed/refractory classical Hodgkin lymphoma, for whom complete response, partial response or progressive disease was recorded as best overall response. In the multi-cohort phase II CheckMate 205 trial, trial patients received single-agent nivolumab. Best overall response was determined by an independent review committee according to the 2007 International Working Group response criteria. Trial PBMCs were collected immediately before nivolumab initiation (C1D1) and during therapy at cycle 2 day 1 and cycle 4 day 1. After peripheral blood was drawn into 8 mL Vacutainer Cell Preparation Tubes, PBMCs were isolated by centrifugation and then cryopreserved.

Germline trimming amounts to 5 bases on V and 8 bases on J, with 12 as the count of junction bases outside the gene matches. The CDR3, cysteine through phenylalanine, is 17 amino acids long. CDR3 DNA is the only sequence kept; it has 51 bases, read in frame from the first base. Taken from the germline V gene, the CDR1 and CDR2 loops are SGDLS and YYNGEE. Genomic DNA was extracted with the Qiagen DNeasy kit from unsorted PBMCs and from negatively selected CD4+ and CD8+ fractions. Using primers that anneal to V and J segments, immunoSEQ multiplex PCR amplified the TCR beta CDR3 regions. A synthetic immune receptor repertoire was used to minimize amplification bias, and any residual bias was removed computationally once sequencing was done. The paper's processing steps were these. Custom Python scripts were used to quantify repertoire diversity as the Shannon entropy index. The unsorted, CD4+ and CD8+ repertoires were each analyzed separately, with the exception of combined analyses, where CD4+ and CD8+ sequences were merged in silico. A clone was considered expanded if an increase in frequency of at least 2-fold after treatment relative to C1D1 was found, and a pseudocount of 0.5 was applied to clones undetected at baseline. Singleton clones were defined as clones with 0 or 1 copy at C1D1, and non-singleton clones were defined as clones with 2 or more copies. Clones expanded in unsorted samples were labelled as CD4+, CD8+ or unknown by matching protein sequences in sorted samples from the same patient. Wilcoxon tests on paired samples were used to test diversity changes from C1D1 to C4D1. TCRdb limited this immuneACCESS table to in-frame rearrangements with V and J called. A share of clones is missing; checked studies link under half to unresolved V genes, and the rest is unexplained. D and trimming were read from the DNA, whereas the V and J calls and clone size are those reported in that table. The sample includes more than 75,000 clones, with 93% observed a single time. The ten largest make up 2% of the sample.

The chain uses TRBV9 and TRBJ2-1, with TRBD2 matching 14 junction bases. The sequence derives from a human donor with classical Hodgkin lymphoma. Material: peripheral blood mononuclear cells (PBMCs), obtained before the fourth cycle of nivolumab. In nucleotides, the sequence is TGTGCCAGCAGTATATCAAACGGACTAGCGGGAGGCGATGAGCAGTTCTTC. Its translation reads: CASSISNGLAGGDEQFF.